This T cell receptor (beta chain) is from a study of OX40 agonist ivuxolimab in advanced cancers. Study information: With ivuxolimab, an agonistic anti-OX40 (CD134) antibody, patients were treated.

Whole-study findings and limits: At 0.1-3.0 mg/kg, partial responders had clonal expansion among the lowest observed.

Autoimmune disease history or systemic immunosuppression excluded patients. Researchers took blood at baseline, on cycle 4 day 1, and on cycle 7 day 1. This table comes from immunoSEQ multiplex PCR, and its TCRdb copy is limited to in-frame clones, with some not included. The sample lists fewer than 65,000 clones, around 90% occurring once. Trimming took 8 bases from V and 5 from J, leaving 14 bases between them. Germline-derived CDR1 and CDR2 are SGDLS and YYNGEE. The CDR3 is made up of 13 amino acids. Note on this clone: As yet, its antigen is unknown.

The sample here was CD4+ or CD8+ T cells sorted from blood, taken in a trial of the OX40 agonist ivuxolimab. V usage is TRBV9 and J usage is TRBJ2-1; a weak D match, TRBD2 (5 bases). This receptor was obtained from an adult with an advanced solid tumor such as melanoma, head and neck, liver or kidney cancer. The CDR3 region has the DNA TGTGCCAGGCCTCGAGCGGCTGACAATGAGCAGTTCTTC. Translating gives CARPRAADNEQFF.